Below, 25 T cell receptor beta chains from the same sample are listed, as sequenced in a study of blood T cell repertoires in COVID-19. Only in-frame clones appear in the TCRdb table, and some are missing; sequencing was by immunoSEQ multiplex PCR. The profile shows approximately 100,000 clones, roughly nine tenths of them singletons. The material sequenced was peripheral blood. The origin of the receptors is a man between 50 and 59 years old with acute or convalescent COVID-19.

This clone has only one observation. The chain uses TRBV2 and TRBJ1-2; no firm D call. Germline CDR1 is SNHLY and CDR2 is FYNNEI. Trimming cost V 6 bases and J 5 bases, with 7 bases left between them. The CDR3 sequence is 11 residues long. This chain's CDR3 is CASSPSYGYTF. CDR3 bases: TGTGCCAGCAGCCCCAGTTATGGCTACACCTTC.

The chain combines TRBV2 with TRBJ2-7; TRBD2 matches at 9 bases. The CDR3 totals 14 residues. Germline V gene data show CDR1 as SNHLY and CDR2 as FYNNEI. J gave up 5 bases and V 6 bases, and 8 bases lay outside the gene matches. CDR3 region: CASRRAGGFDEQYF. The CDR3 region has the DNA TGTGCCAGCAGAAGAGCGGGAGGCTTCGACGAGCAGTACTTC.

The chain carries TRBV27 and TRBJ1-2; D ambiguous. This CDR3 comprises 12 residues. V was shortened by 5 bases and J by 4 bases, with 8 bases between the two germline ends. CDR1 and CDR2 (germline): MNHEY, SMNVEV (reference sequence). CDR3 in DNA: TGTGCCAGCAGTGCCCGGGGCTATGGCTACACCTTC. This gives the protein CASSARGYGYTF.

The chain joins TRBV19 to TRBJ1-2, with a weak D call TRBD1 (6 bases). Germline V gives CDR1 LNHDA, CDR2 SQIVND (reference sequence). V was clipped by 6 bases and J by 4 bases, with 18 bases between them. This CDR3 contains 15 residues. The CDR3 DNA follows: TGTGCCAGTAGCTACTCAGGGCAGGGGTTCTATGGCTACACCTTC. Protein product: CASSYSGQGFYGYTF.

The gene calls are TRBV6-5 and TRBJ2-3; TRBD2 matches 10 bases. Germline CDR1 MNHEY, CDR2 SVGAGI. This CDR3 has 14 residues. The V segment lost 6 bases and the J segment 7 bases; nucleotides outside the gene matches: 7. The CDR3 reads CASRTAGGPYTQYF. The CDR3 DNA reads as TGTGCCAGCAGGACAGCGGGGGGGCCTTATACGCAGTATTTT.

The CDR3, as DNA: TGCAGCGTTGAGGACAGGGGATCTAATGAAAAACTGTTTTTT. The encoded protein is CSVEDRGSNEKLFF. The genes are TRBV29-1 and TRBJ1-4, with TRBD1 matching 9 bases. The V segment lost 3 bases and the J segment 3 bases; nucleotides outside the gene matches: 2. The CDR3 sequence is 14 residues long. Looked up from germline, CDR1 is SQVTM and CDR2 is ANQGSEA.

V is TRBV9 and J is TRBJ2-7; 9 bases fit TRBD2. CDR3 length: 15 amino acids. The germline CDR1 and CDR2 sequences are SGDLS and YYNGEE. The ends lost 7 bases at V and 5 bases at J; junction bases unmatched: 13. The CDR3 nucleotides are TGTGCCAGCGCTCGGCGGGAGGGCCGTGTCGACGAGCAGTACTTC. Residues: CASARREGRVDEQYF.

V gene TRBV11-2 combines with J gene TRBJ2-7; maybe TRBD1 (5 bases). The CDR3 runs 18 residues. Looked up from germline, CDR1 is SGHAT and CDR2 is FQNNGV. The V gene lost 6 bases and the J gene lost 1 base, with 25 bases spanning the gap. CDR3 sequence: CASSPVGRGRGLSYEQYF. In nucleotides, the CDR3 is TGTGCCAGCAGTCCCGTCGGTCGTGGAAGGGGCCTTTCCTACGAGCAGTACTTC.

The rearrangement links TRBV7-3 to TRBJ2-3; TRBD1 agrees at 9 bases. There are 15 residues in the CDR3. CDR1 and CDR2 from the germline V gene are SGHTA and FQGTGA. Germline trimming cut 3 bases from V and 1 base from J; bases unmatched to any gene: 2. CDR3 DNA sequence: TGTGCCAGCAGCTTCCGGGACAGGGGCACAGATACGCAGTATTTT. Translated, it gives CASSFRDRGTDTQYF. Filled out from reference TRBV7-3 and TRBJ2-3, the complete variable domain reads GAGVSQTPSNKVTEKGKYVELRCDPISGHTALYWYRQSLGQGPEFLIYFQGTGAADDSGLPNDRFFAVRPEGSVSTLKIQRTERGDSAVYLCASSFRDRGTDTQYFGPGTRLTVL.

V gene TRBV5-5 combines with J gene TRBJ1-2; 9 nucleotides agree with TRBD1. V lost 4 bases to trimming and J lost 5 bases; unmatched junction nucleotides: 9. The CDR3 has 15 amino acids. Germline CDR1 reads SGHKS; CDR2 reads YYEKEE (reference sequence). The CDR3 region is CASSAEQGARYGYTF. Here the CDR3 DNA reads TGTGCCAGCAGCGCAGAACAGGGGGCGCGTTATGGCTACACCTTC.

The chain has TRBV27 and TRBJ2-7, with TRBD1 as a possible D gene (6 bases). V lost 5 bases to trimming and J lost 7 bases, with 24 bases between them. The V gene's germline CDR1 is MNHEY and CDR2 SMNVEV (reference sequence). The CDR3 is 16 residues long. CDR3 region: CASSKQGAQDPPEQYF. The CDR3, as DNA: TGTGCCAGCAGTAAACAGGGAGCGCAAGACCCCCCAGAGCAGTACTTC.

This chain links TRBV6-2 or TRBV6-3 with TRBJ1-3, with TRBD1 as a possible D gene (6 bases). Between the trimmed V and J ends, which lost 6 bases and 6 bases, there was a span of 12 bases. CDR3 length: 13 amino acids. CDR1 is MNHEY and CDR2 is SVGEGT in the germline V gene. The CDR3 DNA sequence: TGTGCCAGCAGCCACGGACAGATAAACACCATATATTTT. Residues: CASSHGQINTIYF.

The rearrangement links TRBV9 to TRBJ2-1; the match to TRBD2 covers 8 bases. The trim removed 7 bases at V and 8 bases at J, leaving 8 bases unmatched. Germline CDR1 and CDR2: SGDLS and YYNGEE. This CDR3 is 13 amino acids long. CDR3 protein: CASGLANVDEQFF. DNA of the CDR3: TGTGCCAGCGGACTAGCAAACGTAGATGAGCAGTTCTTC. The entire variable domain, with the rest obtained from reference TRBV9 and TRBJ2-1, is as follows: DSGVTQTPKHLITATGQRVTLRCSPRSGDLSVYWYQQSLDQGLQFLIQYYNGEERAKGNILERFSAQQFPDLHSELNLSSLELGDSALYFCASGLANVDEQFFGPGTRLTVL.

This clone was counted once. The chain joins TRBV7-8 to TRBJ2-1; D is uncertain. Trimming left V 1 base short and J 8 bases short, with 18 bases between. The CDR3 consists of 16 residues. Germline values: CDR1 SGHVS, CDR2 FQNEAQ. This CDR3 reads CASSLGHSPRIDEQFF. In DNA, the CDR3 is TGTGCCAGCAGCTTAGGACACAGTCCACGCATTGATGAGCAGTTCTTC.

The chain is built from TRBV2 and TRBJ2-5; the D gene is possibly TRBD2 (5 bases). Trimming removed 8 bases at V and 1 base at J, with 8 bases between. Germline-derived CDR1 and CDR2 are SNHLY and FYNNEI. The CDR3 consists of 12 residues. CDR3 bases: TGTGCCAGCTCGGACTCCCAAGAGACCCAGTACTTC. Its protein is CASSDSQETQYF.

This chain links TRBV27 with TRBJ2-7; D may be TRBD1 (5 bases). CDR3 length: 15 amino acids. Trimming shortened V by 4 bases and J by 3 bases, and 16 bases separated the two germline ends. CDR1 is MNHEY and CDR2 is SMNVEV in the germline V gene (reference sequence). The CDR3 DNA is TGTGCCAGCAGTTATAAGGGGCGCGGTCTCTACGAGCAGTACTTC. Translating it yields CASSYKGRGLYEQYF.

The chain uses TRBV6-1 and TRBJ1-1, with D tentatively TRBD1 (5 bases). CDR1 MNHNS and CDR2 SASEGT come from the germline V gene. V was clipped by 2 bases and J by 5 bases, with 15 bases between them. CDR3 length: 15 residues. This CDR3 is CASSEISGKRTEAFF. In DNA, the CDR3 is TGTGCCAGCAGTGAAATCTCAGGGAAAAGGACTGAAGCTTTCTTT.

The chain uses TRBV6-5 and TRBJ1-1; a possible D gene is TRBD1 (5 bases). Trimming shortened V by 6 bases and J by 4 bases, and 12 bases separated the two germline ends. This CDR3 is 13 amino acids long. The V gene's germline CDR1 is MNHEY and CDR2 SVGAGI. The CDR3 DNA reads as TGTGCCAGCAGGACGGAGGGGAGCACTGAAGCTTTCTTT. It specifies CASRTEGSTEAFF.

Notes on this clone: Other DNA sequences in the sample encode the same CDR3. This chain uses TRBV5-8 with TRBJ1-2, with D perhaps TRBD1 (6 bases). Germline values: CDR1 SGHTS, CDR2 YDEGEE. V was pared by 1 base and J by 2 bases, with 9 bases between. CDR3 length: 14 residues. The CDR3 is CASSLNRANYGYTF. In nucleotides, the CDR3 is TGTGCCAGCAGCTTGAACAGGGCAAACTATGGCTACACCTTC.

This chain uses TRBV7-3 with TRBJ1-2, with 8 bases matching TRBD1. This CDR3 has 14 amino acids. Germline CDR1 reads SGHTA; CDR2 reads FQGTGA. V shed 1 base and J 6 bases; nucleotides not matched to a gene: 4. Here the CDR3 DNA reads TGTGCCAGCAGCTTAAACAGGGGGAGCGATGGCTACACCTTC. Translating gives CASSLNRGSDGYTF.

The genes are TRBV9 and TRBJ2-3; perhaps TRBD1 as D (5 bases). The V gene's germline CDR1 is SGDLS and CDR2 YYNGEE. This CDR3 contains 15 residues. Trimming took off 4 bases at V and 1 base at J, with 13 bases between the two ends. CDR3 region: CASSITGVGTDTQYF. The CDR3 DNA reads TGTGCCAGCAGCATCACAGGAGTGGGCACAGATACGCAGTATTTT.

V is TRBV7-3 and J is TRBJ2-7; a possible D gene is TRBD2 (5 bases). CDR1 and CDR2 from the germline V gene are SGHTA and FQGTGA. V dropped 0 bases and J dropped 0 bases, with 9 bases sitting between them. The CDR3 loop spans 15 amino acids. The CDR3 DNA is TGTGCCAGCAGCTTAACAGCGGCAAGCTCCTACGAGCAGTACTTC. It yields the protein CASSLTAASSYEQYF.

The V call is TRBV6-6, the J call TRBJ2-1, with 10 bases aligning to TRBD1. Germline CDR1 is MNHNY and CDR2 is SVGAGI (reference sequence). This CDR3 contains 15 residues. V shed 6 bases and J 2 bases; nucleotides not matched to a gene: 4. The CDR3 sequence: CASSHGQGAYNEQFF. CDR3 coding DNA: TGTGCCAGCAGCCACGGACAGGGGGCCTACAATGAGCAGTTCTTC.

The genes are TRBV7-2 and TRBJ2-7, with 8 positions matching TRBD1. Germline-derived CDR1 and CDR2 are SGHTA and FQGNSA. This CDR3 is built from 14 residues. V shed 5 bases and J 1 base; nucleotides not matched to a gene: 4. This chain's CDR3 is CASSRTGSSYEQYF. DNA of the CDR3: TGTGCCAGCAGCAGGACAGGGTCGTCCTACGAGCAGTACTTC. The variable domain in full, with the rest retrieved from reference TRBV7-2 and TRBJ2-7, is GAGVSQSPSNKVTEKGKDVELRCDPISGHTALYWYRQSLGQGLEFLIYFQGNSAPDKSGLPSDRFSAERTGGSVSTLTIQRTQQEDSAVYLCASSRTGSSYEQYFGPGTRLTVT.

The chain employs TRBV27 and TRBJ2-1, with D possibly matching TRBD1 (6 bases). Germline V CDR1 and CDR2: MNHEY, SMNVEV (reference sequence). The V end lost 3 bases, the J end lost 3 bases, and 9 bases lay between the germline ends. CDR3 length: 14 residues. As DNA, the CDR3 is TGTGCCAGCAGTTTCCAGGGGCTCTACAATGAGCAGTTCTTC. It translates to CASSFQGLYNEQFF.